Below are 26 T cell receptor beta chains sequenced from a single sample in a study of brain T cells in children with intractable seizures. Clones were sequenced by immunoSEQ multiplex PCR, and TCRdb holds only the in-frame ones, with some missing. The repertoire has tens of thousands of clones, about 93% of them found once; the top ten carry less than 2%. The sample was peripheral blood, taken at surgery. All receptors derive from a boy less than two years old with tuberous sclerosis and intractable seizures.

The J gene is TRBJ2-4, the V gene TRBV6-5, with 8 nucleotides matching TRBD1. Germline CDR1 reads MNHEY; CDR2 reads SVGAGI. Losses at the gene ends were 4 bases for V and 4 bases for J; bases not matched to a gene: 6. The CDR3 contains 15 residues. In DNA, the CDR3 is TGTGCCAGCAGTTTGGACAGGGATTTTAAAAACATTCAGTACTTC. It translates to CASSLDRDFKNIQYF.

The V and J genes are TRBV9 and TRBJ2-1; 8 positions match TRBD2. CDR3 length equals 16 residues. CDR1 and CDR2 (germline): SGDLS, YYNGEE. The V gene end was trimmed by 3 bases and the J gene end by 3 bases; junction bases not matched to a gene: 8. The CDR3 nucleotides read TGTGCCAGCAGCGGCCGGGGCGGGAGGAACTACAATGAGCAGTTCTTC. Its translation: CASSGRGGRNYNEQFF.

This clone was observed a handful of times. The genes are TRBV9 and TRBJ2-2; D is uncertain. Trimming removed 0 bases from V and 0 bases from J, with 9 bases in between. Germline CDR1 is SGDLS and CDR2 is YYNGEE. The CDR3 is made up of 16 amino acids. CDR3 region: CASSVALLANTGELFF. CDR3 DNA sequence: TGTGCCAGCAGCGTAGCTTTATTAGCGAACACCGGGGAGCTGTTTTTT.

The J gene is TRBJ1-2, the V gene TRBV24-1; D remains unclear. The germline V gene encodes CDR1 KGHDR and CDR2 SFDVKD. V was pared by 2 bases and J by 1 base, with 4 bases between. CDR3 length equals 13 residues. CDR3 sequence: CATSDYNNYGYTF. DNA for the CDR3: TGTGCCACCAGTGATTACAATAACTATGGCTACACCTTC.

The chain links TRBV19 to TRBJ2-7; D gene unclear. CDR3 length equals 11 residues. Deletions cut 5 bases from V and 6 bases from J, with 8 bases between. Germline lookup yields CDR1 LNHDA and CDR2 SQIVND (reference sequence). CDR3 sequence: CASSSLGEQYF. As DNA, the CDR3 is TGTGCCAGTAGTTCTCTGGGCGAGCAGTACTTC.

The J gene is TRBJ1-2, the V gene TRBV14; D might be TRBD1 (6 bases). The CDR3 length is 13 residues. The V end was cut by 4 bases, the J end by 4 bases, with 10 bases between. Per the germline V gene, CDR1 is SGHDN and CDR2 is FVKESK. This CDR3 is CASSLGQPYGYTF. The CDR3 bases are TGTGCCAGCAGCCTAGGACAGCCCTATGGCTACACCTTC.

CDR3 nucleotide sequence: TGTGCCAGCAGCTTATACAGGGGGACTGGCTACACCTTC. Its translation: CASSLYRGTGYTF. The J gene is TRBJ1-2, the V gene TRBV5-6; 8 positions match TRBD1. With V trimmed by 2 bases and J by 7 bases, 4 bases remained unmatched. Germline assignment: CDR1 SGHDT and CDR2 YYEEEE. The CDR3 runs 13 residues.

The chain couples TRBV4-1 to TRBJ2-7, with a weak D call TRBD2 (5 bases). The V gene lost 3 bases and the J gene lost 1 base, with 7 bases spanning the gap. Germline V gene lookup returns CDR1 MGHRA and CDR2 YSYEKL. The CDR3 runs 13 residues. The CDR3 region has the DNA TGCGCCAGCAGCCATGCGGGTTCCTACGAGCAGTACTTC. Translated: CASSHAGSYEQYF.

V usage is TRBV9 and J usage is TRBJ2-5; 10 bases are a match to TRBD2. The CDR3 is made up of 17 amino acids. Germline-derived CDR1 and CDR2 are SGDLS and YYNGEE. V gave up 0 bases and J gave up 5 bases; unmatched junction bases: 10. For the CDR3, the DNA is TGTGCCAGCAGCGTAGCTGGGAGCGGGGGGGCCGGGGAGACCCAGTACTTC. The encoded protein is CASSVAGSGGAGETQYF.

The V gene is TRBV23-1, the J gene TRBJ1-3; TRBD1 matches at 10 bases. TRBV23-1 is marked as an open reading frame, function uncertain. The CDR3 consists of 20 residues. The trim removed 2 bases at V and 0 bases at J, leaving 13 bases unmatched. The CDR3, as DNA: TGCGCCAGCAGTCAACCCTCACGGGACAGGGGAAGGGTCTCTGGAAACACCATATATTTT. Residues: CASSQPSRDRGRVSGNTIYF.

The J gene is TRBJ2-5, the V gene TRBV3-1 (or the pseudogene TRBV3-2); 10 bases line up with TRBD2. Trimming took 0 bases from V and 1 from J; bases not matched to a gene: 5. CDR1 is LGHDT, CDR2 YNNKEL, per germline (reference sequence). This CDR3 region has 17 residues. The CDR3 spells CASSQDFLAGAQETQYF. DNA for the CDR3: TGTGCCAGCAGCCAAGATTTCCTAGCGGGGGCCCAAGAGACCCAGTACTTC.

The chain recombines TRBV6-5 with TRBJ1-4; no clear D gene. The CDR3 is made up of 14 amino acids. V was clipped by 2 bases and J by 8 bases, with 12 bases between them. Germline-derived CDR1 and CDR2 are MNHEY and SVGAGI. The CDR3, as DNA: TGTGCCAGCAGTTACGGGGAGAGCGTAGAAAAACTGTTTTTT. Its protein is CASSYGESVEKLFF.

The chain carries TRBV6-2 or TRBV6-3 and TRBJ1-2; D perhaps matches TRBD1 (5 bases). From germline, CDR1 is MNHEY and CDR2 SVGEGT. Trimming left V 5 bases short and J 5 bases short, with 9 bases between. This CDR3 is 12 amino acids long. This chain's CDR3 is CASSRDGYGYTF. In DNA, the CDR3 is TGTGCCAGCAGTCGGGACGGTTATGGCTACACCTTC.

The gene calls are TRBV4-1 and TRBJ2-1, with 10 bases lining up with TRBD2. Germline V lookup: CDR1 MGHRA, CDR2 YSYEKL. The junction had 18 bases not matched to a gene; V was cut back by 7 bases and J by 3 bases. The CDR3 is made up of 19 amino acids. This CDR3 is CASTPDGPLAGEIYNEQFF. The CDR3, as DNA: TGCGCCAGCACCCCGGACGGGCCTCTAGCGGGAGAAATCTACAATGAGCAGTTCTTC.

CDR3 residues: CASSLDIYISYNEQFF. The CDR3 bases are TGTGCCAGCAGCTTAGATATCTATATATCCTACAATGAGCAGTTCTTC. V gene TRBV7-2 combines with J gene TRBJ2-1; D remains ambiguous. The V gene lost 1 base and the J gene lost 1 base, with 11 bases spanning the gap. Germline V CDR1 and CDR2: SGHTA, FQGNSA. The CDR3 extends over 16 amino acids. Full variable domain (outside the CDR3, taken from reference TRBV7-2 and TRBJ2-1): GAGVSQSPSNKVTEKGKDVELRCDPISGHTALYWYRQSLGQGLEFLIYFQGNSAPDKSGLPSDRFSAERTGGSVSTLTIQRTQQEDSAVYLCASSLDIYISYNEQFFGPGTRLTVL.

The chain employs TRBV19 and TRBJ2-3; TRBD2 matches at 14 bases. Trimming at V came to 6 bases and at J to 6 bases, leaving 8 bases not matched to a gene. CDR1 LNHDA and CDR2 SQIVND come from the germline V gene (reference sequence). This CDR3 comprises 16 residues. CDR3 coding DNA: TGTGCCAGTAGCCCCGGGACTAGCGGGAGTAGGGATACGCAGTATTTT. Residues: CASSPGTSGSRDTQYF.

The CDR3 protein is CASSQTDRPANYGYTF. The CDR3 DNA is TGCGCCAGCAGCCAGACTGACAGGCCAGCTAACTATGGCTACACCTTC. This rearrangement joins TRBV4-1 to TRBJ1-2, with D possibly TRBD1 on 6 matching bases. Trimming stripped 3 bases from V and 0 bases from J, with 14 bases between. Germline CDR1 MGHRA, CDR2 YSYEKL. The CDR3 runs 16 residues.

The rearrangement joins TRBV29-1 to TRBJ1-3; no clear D. The germline V gene encodes CDR1 SQVTM and CDR2 ANQGSEA. The length of the CDR3 is 11 residues. The V end was cut by 3 bases, the J end by 1 base, with 1 base between. CDR3 bases: TGCAGCGTTGAGTCTGGAAACACCATATATTTT. This sequence encodes CSVESGNTIYF.

This sequence joins TRBV5-3 and TRBJ1-1, with TRBD1 identical over 8 bases. TRBV5-3 is known as an ORF, though its function is uncertain. V lost 2 bases, J lost 3 bases, and 6 bases stayed unmatched. This CDR3 region has 15 residues. The CDR3 nucleotides read TGTGCCAGAAGCTTCAGGGGGCTCGTGTACACTGAAGCTTTCTTT. It is translated as CARSFRGLVYTEAFF.

The rearrangement joins TRBV18 to TRBJ2-7; 7 nucleotides line up with TRBD2. The CDR3 has 16 residues. The germline V gene encodes CDR1 KGHSH and CDR2 LQKENI. The V segment lost 6 bases and the J segment 7 bases; nucleotides outside the gene matches: 18. The CDR3 region has the DNA TGTGCCAGCTCCTTCGCGGGGGTCGTCGACCGTTTGGAGCAGTACTTC. This encodes CASSFAGVVDRLEQYF.

This clone was recorded a few times. The gene calls are TRBV6-5 and TRBJ1-2; D unclear. The CDR3 totals 13 residues. The V end was cut by 5 bases, the J end by 4 bases, with 11 bases between. Per germline, CDR1 MNHEY and CDR2 SVGAGI. CDR3 sequence: CASSPVVGYGYTF. The CDR3 DNA sequence: TGTGCCAGCAGTCCCGTAGTTGGCTATGGCTACACCTTC.

This clone was seen only once. The chain links TRBV6-1 to TRBJ2-7; no definite D call. CDR1 and CDR2 from the germline V gene are MNHNS and SASEGT. The length of the CDR3 is 14 residues. V was trimmed by 3 bases and J by 0 bases, leaving 9 bases between them. The CDR3 region is CASSERRGSYEQYF. The DNA of the CDR3 is TGTGCCAGCAGTGAGCGTAGAGGCTCCTACGAGCAGTACTTC.

The V gene is TRBV30, the J gene TRBJ2-7; D remains ambiguous. Germline CDR1 and CDR2: GTSNPN and SVGIG (reference sequence). This CDR3 is 11 amino acids long. V lost 3 bases and J 2 bases, leaving 5 bases between the germline ends. The CDR3 DNA is TGTGCCTGGAGAGCCGCCTACGAGCAGTACTTC. The encoded protein is CAWRAAYEQYF.

Here the CDR3 reads CASSTSGGAVDTQYF. DNA of the CDR3: TGTGCCAGCAGTACTAGCGGGGGGGCCGTAGATACGCAGTATTTT. The V and J genes are TRBV6-4 and TRBJ2-3; TRBD2 aligns across 13 bases. Germline CDR1 is MRHNA and CDR2 is SNTAGT. The trim removed 5 bases at V and 5 bases at J, leaving 4 bases unmatched. This CDR3 has 15 residues.

This chain links TRBV7-8 with TRBJ2-3; 13 nucleotides match TRBD2. The CDR3 is 16 residues long. CDR1 and CDR2 from the germline V gene are SGHVS and FQNEAQ. The junction had 11 bases not matched to a gene; V was cut back by 3 bases and J by 11 bases. CDR3 region: CASSLGTSGALWEQYF. The CDR3 bases are TGTGCCAGCAGCTTGGGGACTAGCGGGGCCCTGTGGGAGCAGTATTTT. Based on the CDR3 plus reference TRBV7-8 and TRBJ2-3, the full variable domain is GAGVSQSPRYKVAKRGQDVALRCDPISGHVSLFWYQQALGQGPEFLTYFQNEAQLDKSGLPSDRFFAERPEGSVSTLKIQRTQQEDSAVYLCASSLGTSGALWEQYFGPGTRLTVL.

This rearrangement joins TRBV29-1 to TRBJ2-2; D is unresolved. The CDR3 is made up of 13 amino acids. Germline V CDR1 and CDR2: SQVTM, ANQGSEA. Trimming stripped 1 base from V and 4 bases from J, with 7 bases between. The CDR3 sequence: CSVEGGITGELFF. The DNA for the CDR3 is TGCAGCGTTGAAGGTGGGATCACCGGGGAGCTGTTTTTT.